This TCR beta chain was found in a study of blood T cell repertoires in COVID-19 (dated by TCRdb to 2018 to 2021). For the study in its entirety: Samples from collaborators originated in the United States, Italy and Spain and spanned both the acute and convalescent phases of COVID-19. The material from the prospective study consisted of cDNA or gDNA derived from T cells, B-cell-depleted T cells, or PBMCs. The dataset comprised deeply sampled blood TCRbeta repertoires from subjects exposed to, actively infected with, or recovered from COVID-19. The repertoires were released in a freely available public database meant as a resource for research on the immune response to SARS-CoV-2. Samples were obtained from the ongoing ImmuneRACE study (first 160 participants) and from some 1,300 subjects provided by 6 global collaborators. Sample metadata almost always included a de-identified subject ID, COVID-19 status, age in years and sex. HLA class I and class II types, where available, came from metadata supplied by the sample provider rather than from assay-based typing.

The immunoSEQ Assay, a bias-controlled multiplex PCR, was used to amplify TCRbeta CDR3 regions from genomic DNA. The authors' analysis ran thus. The number of nucleated cells in each sample was estimated by amplification of reference gene primers within the assay. To quantify the absolute abundance of each unique TCRbeta CDR3 rearrangement, sequence reads were collapsed and filtered. For each sample, productive Simpson clonality was calculated as the square root of Simpson's diversity index across productive rearrangements. TCRdb obtained this table from immuneACCESS and retained in-frame rearrangements with V and J assigned. These tables miss some clones; where compared with another copy, unresolved V genes account for less than half of the shortfall, and the remainder is unexplained. D and trimming were read from the DNA, whereas the V and J calls and clone size are those reported in that table. In this sample the table shows around 200,000 clones, just under 90% of which occur a single time. Less than 1.5% of the sample goes to the ten largest clones.

Here is what the overall study found, with its caveats: The amount of clinical and demographic metadata varied by source and participant and was provided uncurated.

As regards this clone: The specificity of this receptor is unknown. Qualities for individual bases were not recorded, and no much larger clone is one base off.

The junction shows trimming of 6 bases on V and 4 bases on J, and the gene matches do not reach 8 bases of it. From the germline V gene, CDR1 is SNHLY and CDR2 is FYNNEI. The CDR3 runs 14 amino acids, cysteine and phenylalanine included. The entry retains the CDR3 DNA only, 42 bases that are in frame from base 1. Enrolling through a virtual design, the prospective study's participants ranged in age from roughly 18 to 95 years and lived across around 25 United States geographic areas. To assign participants to cohorts, the prospective study relied on clinical history that participants themselves reported in a screening survey and a study questionnaire. ImmuneRACE Cohort 3 recovered participants were defined by two consecutive negative NP/OP PCR tests, healthcare professional clearance, or symptom resolution. In the prospective study, mobile phlebotomists collected whole blood, serum and a nasopharyngeal or oropharyngeal swab from each participant. Prospective study participants could optionally give additional blood draws and questionnaires over an approximately two-month period. Before DNA extraction, blood samples from the prospective study were shipped at room temperature or frozen.

The source is a man in his thirties or forties who had recovered from COVID-19. The chain links TRBV2 with TRBJ1-1, with 7 middle bases fitting TRBD1. Sequencing was performed on PBMCs or T cells enriched from blood (not recorded which). The base sequence is TGTGCCAGCAGCCAAAAGGGGGCAGTCACTGAAGCTTTCTTT. Translated, this is CASSQKGAVTEAFF.